These T cell receptor beta chains were read from a single sample in a study of blood T cells in healthy people across ages. TCRdb independently ran MiXCR on the 5' RACE reads; one entry per CDR3 protein. The sample yields about 1.4 million distinct CDR3 sequences, approximately 60% seen once. The sample consisted of blood. These receptors all come from a man younger than 35 in good health. The CDR3 runs from the conserved cysteine through the conserved F or W. Each record gives: D gene, J gene, clone size, V gene, CDR3 DNA, CDR3 protein. A D gene is named only where the DNA matches it firmly. Size values are once, few and many counts, or a class for expanded clones, and some rows have none.

d_gene: TRBD2
j_gene: TRBJ2-7
abundance: NA
v_gene: TRBV4-1
CDR3nt: TGCGCCAGCAGCCAAGCCTTACTAGCGGGAGTCTACGAGCAGTACTTC
CDR3aa: CASSQALLAGVYEQYF

d_gene: NA
j_gene: TRBJ1-6
abundance: NA
v_gene: TRBV11-2
CDR3nt: TGTGCCAGCAGCTTAGTTTTTGGTTCACCCCTCCACTTT
CDR3aa: CASSLVFGSPLHF

d_gene: TRBD2
j_gene: TRBJ2-5
abundance: NA
v_gene: TRBV20-1
CDR3nt: TGCAGTGCTAGAGACTGGACTAGTTTTCAAGAGACCCAGTACTTC
CDR3aa: CSARDWTSFQETQYF

d_gene: NA
j_gene: TRBJ2-7
abundance: many
v_gene: TRBV7-9
CDR3nt: TGTGCCAGCAGCACCCCGACAGGCTCCCACGAGCAGTACTTC
CDR3aa: CASSTPTGSHEQYF

d_gene: NA
j_gene: TRBJ2-6
abundance: few
v_gene: TRBV5-1
CDR3nt: TGCGCCAGCAGCGGCCTCTCGAGCTTAAACTCTGGGGCCAACGTCCTGACTTTC
CDR3aa: CASSGLSSLNSGANVLTF

d_gene: NA
j_gene: TRBJ1-5
abundance: once
v_gene: TRBV18
CDR3nt: TGTGCCAGCTCCCTCGGGACCTCGGGGAGCAATCAGCCCCAGCATTTT
CDR3aa: CASSLGTSGSNQPQHF

d_gene: NA
j_gene: TRBJ2-2
abundance: once
v_gene: TRBV7-9
CDR3nt: TGTGCCAGCGAAGAGGGAACCGGGGAGCTGTTTTTT
CDR3aa: CASEEGTGELFF

d_gene: NA
j_gene: TRBJ2-1
abundance: NA
v_gene: TRBV6-4
CDR3nt: TGTGCCAGCAGTGACGCAGGGGTAGGTTACAATGAGCAGTTCTTC
CDR3aa: CASSDAGVGYNEQFF

d_gene: TRBD1
j_gene: TRBJ2-3
abundance: NA
v_gene: TRBV10-3
CDR3nt: TGTGCCATCAGTGAGTCCAGGACAGGCCCTAGCACAGATACGCAGTATTTT
CDR3aa: CAISESRTGPSTDTQYF

d_gene: NA
j_gene: TRBJ2-7
abundance: NA
v_gene: TRBV7-9
CDR3nt: TGTGCCAGCAGCTTTTCTCTCGAGCAGTACTTC
CDR3aa: CASSFSLEQYF

d_gene: NA
j_gene: TRBJ2-3
abundance: NA
v_gene: TRBV2
CDR3nt: TGTGCCACTGCAAGGGGGGGCATCACAGATACGCAGTATTTT
CDR3aa: CATARGGITDTQYF

d_gene: TRBD1
j_gene: TRBJ2-7
abundance: NA
v_gene: TRBV4-2
CDR3nt: TGTGCCAGCAGCCAAACCCCAACAGGGGACGAGCAGTACTTC
CDR3aa: CASSQTPTGDEQYF

d_gene: NA
j_gene: TRBJ2-5
abundance: NA
v_gene: TRBV27
CDR3nt: TGTGCCAGCAGTGTAGCCCTTCCCGAGACCCAGTACTTC
CDR3aa: CASSVALPETQYF

d_gene: NA
j_gene: TRBJ1-2
abundance: once
v_gene: TRBV12-5
CDR3nt: TGTGCTAGTGGTCAAGGCTTCTATGGCTACACCTTC
CDR3aa: CASGQGFYGYTF

d_gene: NA
j_gene: TRBJ2-7
abundance: NA
v_gene: TRBV6-1
CDR3nt: TGTGCCAGCAGGAACGATGACAGGACCTTTTACGAGCAGTACTTC
CDR3aa: CASRNDDRTFYEQYF

d_gene: NA
j_gene: TRBJ2-3
abundance: few
v_gene: TRBV7-9
CDR3nt: TGTGCCAGCGCCGGACGCACAGATACGCAGTATTTT
CDR3aa: CASAGRTDTQYF

d_gene: TRBD1
j_gene: TRBJ2-3
abundance: few
v_gene: TRBV29-1
CDR3nt: TGCAGCGTAGATCCGGGACAGGGTGAAGATACGCAGTATTTT
CDR3aa: CSVDPGQGEDTQYF

d_gene: NA
j_gene: TRBJ2-7
abundance: NA
v_gene: TRBV4-3
CDR3nt: TGCGCCAGCAGCCAAGATCGAGTAGATGACTTGAGAGACTACGAGCAGTACTTC
CDR3aa: CASSQDRVDDLRDYEQYF

d_gene: NA
j_gene: TRBJ2-7
abundance: NA
v_gene: TRBV7-2
CDR3nt: TGTGCCAGCAGCCGAGTGCGGGGGCCCTACGAGCAGTACTTC
CDR3aa: CASSRVRGPYEQYF

d_gene: NA
j_gene: TRBJ1-1
abundance: NA
v_gene: TRBV4-1
CDR3nt: TGCGCCAGCAGCCCGACCGATGGCACTGAAGCTTTCTTT
CDR3aa: CASSPTDGTEAFF

d_gene: NA
j_gene: TRBJ1-1
abundance: NA
v_gene: TRBV7-9
CDR3nt: TGTGCCAGCACCCGATCCCCTCAGGACACTGAAGCTTTCTTT
CDR3aa: CASTRSPQDTEAFF

d_gene: NA
j_gene: TRBJ1-2
abundance: NA
v_gene: TRBV20-1
CDR3nt: TGCAGTGCTAGTGGGGCAGGTAGAGGCATGAACTATGGCTACACCTTC
CDR3aa: CSASGAGRGMNYGYTF

d_gene: NA
j_gene: TRBJ2-7
abundance: NA
v_gene: TRBV7-9
CDR3nt: TGTGCCAGCAGTTCTAACGAAGGGGCCCCCTACGAGCAGTACTTC
CDR3aa: CASSSNEGAPYEQYF

d_gene: TRBD1
j_gene: TRBJ1-2
abundance: NA
v_gene: TRBV6-2/TRBV6-3
CDR3nt: TGTGCCAGCAGCAGGACAGGGGTTGGCTACACCTTC
CDR3aa: CASSRTGVGYTF

d_gene: TRBD2
j_gene: TRBJ2-3
abundance: NA
v_gene: TRBV10-3
CDR3nt: TGTGCCATCAGTGAGTCCCCCGGGAGGATGGATACGCAGTATTTT
CDR3aa: CAISESPGRMDTQYF

d_gene: NA
j_gene: TRBJ2-1
abundance: NA
v_gene: TRBV6-5
CDR3nt: TGTGCCAGCAGTCAGGCCAACTCCAATGAGCAGTTCTTC
CDR3aa: CASSQANSNEQFF

d_gene: NA
j_gene: TRBJ2-7
abundance: few
v_gene: TRBV29-1
CDR3nt: TGCAGCGTCCTAACGACCAACTACGAGCAGTACTTC
CDR3aa: CSVLTTNYEQYF

d_gene: NA
j_gene: TRBJ2-5
abundance: NA
v_gene: TRBV20-1
CDR3nt: TGCAGTGCTAGTGCCGCGTTTGAAGAGACCCAGTACTTC
CDR3aa: CSASAAFEETQYF

d_gene: TRBD2
j_gene: TRBJ2-1
abundance: few
v_gene: TRBV27
CDR3nt: TGTGCCAGCAGTGATACTAGCGGGAGGGCCAGGTTATCGGATGAGCAGTTCTTC
CDR3aa: CASSDTSGRARLSDEQFF

d_gene: TRBD1
j_gene: TRBJ2-5
abundance: NA
v_gene: TRBV24-1
CDR3nt: TGTGCCACCGCCCGGAGCAGGGGGCAGGAGACCCAGTACTTC
CDR3aa: CATARSRGQETQYF

d_gene: NA
j_gene: TRBJ1-1
abundance: few
v_gene: TRBV6-2/TRBV6-3
CDR3nt: TGTGCCAGCAGTTTGAGAAGGCAGAACACTGAAGCTTTCTTT
CDR3aa: CASSLRRQNTEAFF

d_gene: NA
j_gene: TRBJ2-3
abundance: NA
v_gene: TRBV7-2
CDR3nt: TGTGCCAGCCCCCCTTTAAGGGGCAATGGGACAGATACGCAGTATTTT
CDR3aa: CASPPLRGNGTDTQYF

d_gene: NA
j_gene: TRBJ1-1
abundance: NA
v_gene: TRBV5-6
CDR3nt: TGTGCCAGCAGCTTGGAGGGAATATACTATACCACTGAAGCTTTCTTT
CDR3aa: CASSLEGIYYTTEAFF

d_gene: TRBD2
j_gene: TRBJ2-1
abundance: NA
v_gene: TRBV18
CDR3nt: TGTGCCAGCTCACCCGGGACTAGCGGGAGGGCCGGTTACAATGAGCAGTTCTTC
CDR3aa: CASSPGTSGRAGYNEQFF

d_gene: NA
j_gene: TRBJ2-7
abundance: NA
v_gene: TRBV3-1
CDR3nt: TGTGCCAGCAGTGAGTTGGAGACCCTACGCCCCTACGAGCAGTACTTC
CDR3aa: CASSELETLRPYEQYF

d_gene: TRBD1
j_gene: TRBJ2-1
abundance: NA
v_gene: TRBV4-1
CDR3nt: TGCGCCAGCAGCCACCTACCCGGGACAGGGGGTTTCAATGAGCAGTTCTTC
CDR3aa: CASSHLPGTGGFNEQFF

d_gene: NA
j_gene: TRBJ2-1
abundance: NA
v_gene: TRBV4-1
CDR3nt: TGCGCCAGCAGCCAAGATAGAGTACTTTTGGGCAATGAGCAGTTCTTC
CDR3aa: CASSQDRVLLGNEQFF

d_gene: NA
j_gene: TRBJ2-1
abundance: NA
v_gene: TRBV19
CDR3nt: TGTGCCAGTAGTATGCGGGGCTCCTACAATGAGCAGTTCTTC
CDR3aa: CASSMRGSYNEQFF